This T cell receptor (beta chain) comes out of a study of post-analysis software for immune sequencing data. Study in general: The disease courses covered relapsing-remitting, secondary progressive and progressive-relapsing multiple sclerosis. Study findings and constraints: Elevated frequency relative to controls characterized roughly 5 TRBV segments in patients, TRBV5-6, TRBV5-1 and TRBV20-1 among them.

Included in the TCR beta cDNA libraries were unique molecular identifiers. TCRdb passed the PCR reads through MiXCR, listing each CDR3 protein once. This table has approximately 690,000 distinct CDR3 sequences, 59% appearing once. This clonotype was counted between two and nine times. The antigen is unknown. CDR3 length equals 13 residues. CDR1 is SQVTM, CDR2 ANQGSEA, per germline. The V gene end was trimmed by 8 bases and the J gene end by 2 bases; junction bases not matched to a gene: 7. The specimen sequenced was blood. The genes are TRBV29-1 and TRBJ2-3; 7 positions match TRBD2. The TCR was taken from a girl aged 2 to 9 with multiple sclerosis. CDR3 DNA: TGCAGCTCCAGGGACTACACCACAGATACGCAGTATTTT. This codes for CSSRDYTTDTQYF.